This entry lists 24 T cell receptor beta chains sequenced from one sample in a study of glioma-infiltrating T cells. TCR alpha and beta CDR3 regions were amplified from RNA using iRepertoire nested multiplex PCR. TCRdb itself ran the multiplex PCR reads through MiXCR, one entry per CDR3 protein. The repertoire holds about 110,000 distinct CDR3 sequences, with 25% as singletons. The sequenced material came from glioma tissue, nonneoplastic brain tissue, or PBMCs (not recorded which). These receptors were collected from a human donor with low-grade glioma or glioblastoma, undergoing nonglioma brain surgery, or in good health (not recorded which).

The rearrangement uses TRBV29-1 and TRBJ2-4; no reliable D call. In germline, CDR1 is SQVTM, CDR2 ANQGSEA. The V and J ends lost 7 bases and 0 bases respectively, with 10 bases between them. CDR3 length: 13 residues. For the CDR3, the DNA is TGCAGCGCCGAACGCTTAGCCAAAAACATTCAGTACTTC. Residues: CSAERLAKNIQYF.

This clonotype was observed at least ten times. The chain employs TRBV12-5 and TRBJ1-3; no clear D gene. The CDR3 runs to 14 residues. V dropped 0 bases and J dropped 0 bases, with 3 bases sitting between them. The germline CDR1 and CDR2 sequences are LGHNT and FRNRAP. The CDR3 DNA reads as TGTGCTAGTGGTTTGGTCCCCTCTGGAAACACCATATATTTT. Its translation is CASGLVPSGNTIYF.

The chain combines TRBV20-1 with TRBJ1-1; unclear D gene. Germline CDR1 DFQATT, CDR2 SNEGSKA (reference sequence). The CDR3 runs 12 residues. The V end was cut by 1 base, the J end by 14 bases, with 17 bases between. DNA for the CDR3: TGCAGTGCTAGAGGGACTAGTTACGAGCAGTTCTTT. It yields the protein CSARGTSYEQFF.

The chain recombines TRBV4-3 with TRBJ1-1; D is possibly TRBD1 (5 bases). The CDR3 contains 15 residues. Trimming pared 0 bases from V and 4 bases from J, leaving 12 bases between. CDR1 and CDR2 (germline): LGHNA, YSLEER. The CDR3 reads CASSQDWQGTTEAFF. CDR3 coding DNA: TGCGCCAGCAGCCAAGATTGGCAGGGAACCACTGAAGCTTTCTTT.

This clonotype was seen at least ten times. CDR3 protein: CSARIAGEYNEQFF. The CDR3 DNA reads as TGCAGTGCTAGGATAGCGGGAGAATACAATGAGCAGTTCTTC. V gene TRBV20-1 combines with J gene TRBJ2-1, with 9 bases aligning to TRBD2. Unmatched junction bases numbered 4, after V lost 3 bases and J lost 4 bases. Germline lookup yields CDR1 DFQATT and CDR2 SNEGSKA (reference sequence). The CDR3 spans 14 residues.

This clonotype was observed a single time. This chain uses TRBV4-1 with TRBJ2-1, with TRBD2 matching 7 bases. Germline V gene lookup returns CDR1 MGHRA and CDR2 YSYEKL. This CDR3 is built from 17 residues. The ends lost 1 base at V and 0 bases at J; junction bases unmatched: 6. Here the CDR3 reads CASSQVQRGVSYNEQFF. The CDR3 bases are TGCGCCAGCAGCCAAGTCCAGCGGGGAGTCTCCTACAATGAGCAGTTCTTC.

In the case of this clonotype: The junction does not match germline at one end; this may be a read error. The gene calls are TRBV19 and TRBJ1-2; D unclear. The V gene's germline CDR1 is LNHDA and CDR2 SQIVND (reference sequence). This CDR3 is built from 18 residues. CDR3 nucleotides: TGTGCCAGTACCAACGGGATCTATAGTTTTGTCGCTAACTATGGCTACAACTTC. It is translated as CASTNGIYSFVANYGYNF.

Details on this clonotype: This sequence may be a read error, since a much larger clone differs from it by one base. The chain couples TRBV18 to TRBJ2-7, with D perhaps TRBD2 (6 bases). V shed 6 bases and J shed 2 bases, with 14 bases lying between them. The germline CDR1 and CDR2 sequences are KGHSH and LQKENI. The CDR3 runs to 14 residues. DNA of the CDR3: TGTGCCAGCTCCCCCGGCGGGGACCCCTACGAGCAGTACTTC. Its protein product is CASSPGGDPYEQYF.

This clonotype was observed at least ten times. The chain employs TRBV6-1 and TRBJ2-7; TRBD1 might be the D (7 bases). V lost 7 bases, J lost 5 bases, and 12 bases lay in between. The CDR3 is 12 residues long. Germline-derived CDR1 and CDR2 are MNHNS and SASEGT. The CDR3 region is CASKEGADEQYF. For the CDR3, the DNA is TGTGCCAGCAAGGAGGGGGCGGACGAGCAGTACTTC.

V is TRBV29-1 and J is TRBJ2-7, with D unclear. The CDR3 totals 11 residues. Per germline, CDR1 SQVTM and CDR2 ANQGSEA. Deletions cut 5 bases from V and 6 bases from J, with 11 bases between. The CDR3: CSVKGPLEQYF. The CDR3, as DNA: TGCAGCGTTAAGGGCCCTCTCGAGCAGTACTTC.

The V and J genes are TRBV20-1 and TRBJ1-3; the D is unclear. The germline V and J ends were trimmed by 7 bases and 2 bases, with 12 bases remaining between them. Germline V gene lookup returns CDR1 DFQATT and CDR2 SNEGSKA (reference sequence). The CDR3 has 13 residues. CDR3 DNA sequence: TGCAGTGTTATTAGTACTACTGGAAACACCATATATTTT. It codes for CSVISTTGNTIYF.

In its sample, this clonotype was seen many times. V gene TRBV29-1 combines with J gene TRBJ2-7, with 8 bases fitting TRBD2. With 6 bases clipped from V and 1 base from J, the junction kept 5 bases outside the gene matches. The CDR3 covers 13 residues. Germline-derived CDR1 and CDR2 are SQVTM and ANQGSEA. The CDR3 loop reads CSVSSGASYEQYF. The CDR3 DNA reads TGCAGCGTCAGTAGCGGGGCTTCCTACGAGCAGTACTTC.

At least ten counts were recorded for this clonotype. The chain has TRBV7-2 and TRBJ2-1; 9 bases align to TRBD2. There are 20 residues in the CDR3. The J segment lost 6 bases and the V segment lost 1 base, leaving 19 bases of the junction unmatched. Germline values: CDR1 SGHTA, CDR2 FQGNSA. This CDR3 reads CASSLGTSAGFRGGVNEQFF. The CDR3 nucleotides read TGTGCCAGCAGCTTAGGGACTAGCGCGGGATTTCGCGGGGGGGTCAATGAGCAGTTCTTC.

The J gene is TRBJ2-7, the V gene TRBV5-1; 8 bases fit TRBD2. Germline CDR1 reads SGHRS; CDR2 reads YFSETQ. This CDR3 spans 14 amino acids. V shed 5 bases, J shed 7 bases, and the junction held 11 bases outside the gene matches. The CDR3 region has the DNA TGCGCCAGCAGGCGGGGGGACTCCTACAATGAGCAGTACTTC. This codes for CASRRGDSYNEQYF.

This sequence joins TRBV4-1 and TRBJ2-1; the D call may be TRBD1 or TRBD2 (5 bases each). Trimming removed 4 bases at V and 5 bases at J, with 12 bases between. This CDR3 comprises 14 residues. From germline, CDR1 is MGHRA and CDR2 YSYEKL. Here the CDR3 reads CASSPRDGNNEQFF. Here the CDR3 DNA reads TGCGCCAGCAGCCCCAGGGACGGGAACAATGAGCAGTTCTTC.

The chain couples TRBV4-1 to TRBJ1-1; 11 nucleotides line up with TRBD1. Germline CDR1 is MGHRA and CDR2 is YSYEKL. The CDR3 runs 16 residues. After removal of 7 bases from V and 4 bases from J, the junction contained 11 bases not matched to a gene. DNA for the CDR3: TGCGCCAGCATCGAGACCGGGACAGGGGGGAGCACTGAAGCTTTCTTT. This encodes CASIETGTGGSTEAFF.

This clonotype was detected many times. This chain uses TRBV18 with TRBJ1-1; D is uncertain. There are 14 residues in the CDR3. V was trimmed by 1 base and J by 2 bases, leaving 8 bases between them. The V gene's germline CDR1 is KGHSH and CDR2 LQKENI. This CDR3 reads CASSPLQENTEAFF. The DNA for the CDR3 is TGTGCCAGCTCACCACTCCAGGAAAACACTGAAGCTTTCTTT.

This clonotype was picked up a small number of times. V gene TRBV7-6 combines with J gene TRBJ2-1; 13 nucleotides agree with TRBD2. With V trimmed by 1 base and J by 0 bases, 12 bases remained unmatched. The germline V gene encodes CDR1 SGHVS and CDR2 FNYEAQ. The CDR3 is 21 amino acids. The CDR3 loop reads CASSLGRLAGGLELSYNEQFF. DNA for the CDR3: TGTGCCAGCAGCTTAGGTCGACTAGCGGGAGGCCTAGAACTCTCCTACAATGAGCAGTTCTTC. Full variable domain (missing parts from reference TRBV7-6 and TRBJ2-1): GAGVSQSPRYKVTKRGQDVALRCDPISGHVSLYWYRQALGQGPEFLTYFNYEAQQDKSGLPNDRFSAERPEGSISTLTIQRTEQRDSAMYRCASSLGRLAGGLELSYNEQFFGPGTRLTVL.

A word on this clonotype: Mismatch with germline at one junction end may stem from a read error. CDR3 nucleotide sequence: TGTGCCAGCAGTTTGGCAGGGTCACAGCCACAGCATTTT. It encodes CASSLAGSQPQHF. This chain uses TRBV27 with TRBJ1-5; a weak D match, TRBD1 (5 bases). The CDR3 is 13 amino acids. From germline, CDR1 is MNHEY and CDR2 SMNVEV (reference sequence).

This chain links TRBV12-3 or TRBV12-4 with TRBJ2-3; 7 nucleotides align to TRBD1. The CDR3 is made up of 13 amino acids. V was clipped by 6 bases and J by 4 bases; unmatched bases: 4. CDR3 sequence (DNA): TGTGCCAGCAGCCAGGGACAGTCAGATACGCAGTATTTT. Protein product: CASSQGQSDTQYF.

This clonotype occurred many times. The chain recombines TRBV7-3 with TRBJ2-3; D not resolved. Trimming pared 5 bases from V and 2 bases from J, leaving 14 bases between. The germline CDR1 and CDR2 sequences are SGHTA and FQGTGA. The CDR3 has 15 residues. CDR3 residues: CASSPSYQATDTQYF. The CDR3 nucleotides are TGTGCCAGCAGCCCCTCCTATCAAGCCACAGATACGCAGTATTTT.

In this sample, this clonotype turned up many times. The J gene is TRBJ1-5, the V gene TRBV28; D possibly corresponds to TRBD1 (6 bases). This CDR3 spans 14 amino acids. V was clipped by 5 bases and J by 2 bases, with 10 bases between them. Germline CDR1 and CDR2: MDHEN and SYDVKM. The CDR3: CASSTGIGNQPQHF. In nucleotides, the CDR3 is TGTGCCAGCAGTACAGGGATAGGCAATCAGCCCCAGCATTTT.

This clonotype was detected only a few times. The chain is built from TRBV5-4 and TRBJ2-1, with 8 bases aligning to TRBD2. This CDR3 comprises 15 residues. Per germline, CDR1 SGHNT and CDR2 YYREEE (reference sequence). Losses at the gene ends were 4 bases for V and 3 bases for J; bases not matched to a gene: 6. This chain's CDR3 is CASSRSGGDYNEQFF. The DNA for the CDR3 is TGTGCCAGCAGCCGAAGCGGGGGTGACTACAATGAGCAGTTCTTC.

As to this clonotype: The missing conserved phenylalanine or tryptophan at the end of this CDR3 makes a read error likely. The chain carries TRBV6-5 and TRBJ2-7, with D perhaps matching TRBD1 or TRBD2 (5 bases each). CDR1 and CDR2 from the germline V gene are MNHEY and SVGAGI. The CDR3 extends over 13 amino acids. Trimming left V 6 bases short and J 2 bases short, with 11 bases between. CDR3: CASRGTGTYEQYL. The DNA for the CDR3 is TGTGCCAGCAGGGGGACGGGAACCTACGAGCAGTACTTA.